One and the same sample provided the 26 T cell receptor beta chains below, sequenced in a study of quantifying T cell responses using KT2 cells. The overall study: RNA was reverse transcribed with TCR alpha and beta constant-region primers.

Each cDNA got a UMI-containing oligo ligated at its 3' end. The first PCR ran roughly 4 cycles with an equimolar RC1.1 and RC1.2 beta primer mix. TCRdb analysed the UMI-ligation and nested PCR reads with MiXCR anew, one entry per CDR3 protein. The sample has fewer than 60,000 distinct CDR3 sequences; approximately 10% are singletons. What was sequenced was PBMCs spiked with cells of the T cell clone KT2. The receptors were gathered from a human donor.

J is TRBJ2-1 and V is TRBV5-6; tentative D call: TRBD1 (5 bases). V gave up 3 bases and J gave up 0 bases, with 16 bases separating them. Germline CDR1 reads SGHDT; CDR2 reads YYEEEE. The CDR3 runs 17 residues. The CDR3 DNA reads TGTGCCAGCAGCTCGACTCCAGGGTTTAGCTCCTACAATGAGCAGTTCTTC. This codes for CASSSTPGFSSYNEQFF.

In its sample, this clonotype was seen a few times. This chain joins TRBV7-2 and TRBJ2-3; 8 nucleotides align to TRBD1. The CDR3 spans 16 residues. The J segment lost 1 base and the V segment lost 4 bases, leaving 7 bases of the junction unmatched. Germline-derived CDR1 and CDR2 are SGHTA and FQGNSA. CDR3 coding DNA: TGTGCCAGCAGCTACTCCGGGACAGGACGCACAGATACGCAGTATTTT. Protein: CASSYSGTGRTDTQYF.

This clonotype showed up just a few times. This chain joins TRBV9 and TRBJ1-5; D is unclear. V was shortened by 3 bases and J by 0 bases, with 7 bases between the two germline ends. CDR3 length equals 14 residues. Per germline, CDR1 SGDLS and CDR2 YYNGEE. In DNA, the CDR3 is TGTGCCAGCAGCGGGGGAGCTAGCAATCAGCCCCAGCATTTT. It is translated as CASSGGASNQPQHF.

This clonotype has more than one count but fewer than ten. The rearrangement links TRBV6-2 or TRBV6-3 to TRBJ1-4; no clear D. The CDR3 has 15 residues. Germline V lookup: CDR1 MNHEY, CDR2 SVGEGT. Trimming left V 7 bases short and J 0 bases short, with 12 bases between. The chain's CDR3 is CASTTHYATNEKLFF. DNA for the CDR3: TGTGCCAGCACCACCCACTATGCAACTAATGAAAAACTGTTTTTT.

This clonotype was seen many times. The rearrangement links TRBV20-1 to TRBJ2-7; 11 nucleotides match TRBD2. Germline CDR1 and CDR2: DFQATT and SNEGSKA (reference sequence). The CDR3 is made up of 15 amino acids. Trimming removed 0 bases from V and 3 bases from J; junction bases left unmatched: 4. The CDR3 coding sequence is TGCAGTGCTAGAGATCTGGGGACTAGCGGCTACGAGCAGTACTTC. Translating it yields CSARDLGTSGYEQYF.

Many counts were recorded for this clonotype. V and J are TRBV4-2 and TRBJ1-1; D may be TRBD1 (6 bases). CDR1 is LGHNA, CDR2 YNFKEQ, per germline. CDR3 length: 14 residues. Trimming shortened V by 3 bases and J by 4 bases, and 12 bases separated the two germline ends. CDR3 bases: TGTGCCAGCAGCCAGGATACAGGGCGCACTGAAGCTTTCTTT. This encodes CASSQDTGRTEAFF.

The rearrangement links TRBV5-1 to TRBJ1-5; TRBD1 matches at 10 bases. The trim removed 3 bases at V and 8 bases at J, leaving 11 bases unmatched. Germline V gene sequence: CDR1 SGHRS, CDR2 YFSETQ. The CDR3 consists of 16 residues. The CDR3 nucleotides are TGCGCCAGCAGCTCTAGGGACAGGGGCTTTGAAGAGCCCCAGCATTTT. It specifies CASSSRDRGFEEPQHF.

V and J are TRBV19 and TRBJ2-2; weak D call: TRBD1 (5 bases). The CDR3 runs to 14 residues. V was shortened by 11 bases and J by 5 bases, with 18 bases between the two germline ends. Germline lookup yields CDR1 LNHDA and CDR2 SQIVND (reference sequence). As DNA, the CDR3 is TGTGCCGTAAAGGACACCGAACAGACCGGGGAGCTGTTTTTT. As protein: CAVKDTEQTGELFF.

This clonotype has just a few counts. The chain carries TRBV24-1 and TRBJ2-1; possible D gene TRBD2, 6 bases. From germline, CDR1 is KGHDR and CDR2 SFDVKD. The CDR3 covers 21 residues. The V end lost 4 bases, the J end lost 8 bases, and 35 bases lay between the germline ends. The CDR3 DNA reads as TGTGCCACCAGTGAACTCGCCTGGGGCAGGGACTCGGGCCCGCGCTCCCATGAGCAGTTCTTC. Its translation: CATSELAWGRDSGPRSHEQFF.

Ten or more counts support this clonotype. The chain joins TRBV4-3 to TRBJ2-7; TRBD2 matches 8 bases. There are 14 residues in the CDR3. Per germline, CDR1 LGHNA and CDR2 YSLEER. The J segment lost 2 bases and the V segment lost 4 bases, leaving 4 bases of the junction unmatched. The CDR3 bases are TGCGCCAGCAGCCCGGGACTAGTTCCCTACGAGCAGTACTTC. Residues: CASSPGLVPYEQYF.

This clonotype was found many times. Written as DNA, the CDR3 is TGTGCCAGCAGAGGACTAGCGGGAGCAGATACGCAGTATTTT. Protein: CASRGLAGADTQYF. The chain carries TRBV6-2 or TRBV6-3 and TRBJ2-3, with TRBD2 matching over 13 bases. There are 14 residues in the CDR3. V was pared by 6 bases and J by 4 bases, with 1 base of the junction left unmatched. The germline CDR1 and CDR2 sequences are MNHEY and SVGEGT.

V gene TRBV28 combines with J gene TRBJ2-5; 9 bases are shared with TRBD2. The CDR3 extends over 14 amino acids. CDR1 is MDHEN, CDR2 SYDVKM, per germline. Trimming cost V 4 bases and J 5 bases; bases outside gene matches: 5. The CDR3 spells CASSSAGGGETQYF. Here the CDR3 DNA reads TGTGCCAGCAGTTCCGCGGGGGGGGGCGAGACCCAGTACTTC. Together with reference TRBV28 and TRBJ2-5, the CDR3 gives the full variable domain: DVKVTQSSRYLVKRTGEKVFLECVQDMDHENMFWYRQDPGLGLRLIYFSYDVKMKEKGDIPEGYSVSREKKERFSLILESASTNQTSMYLCASSSAGGGETQYFGPGTRLLVL.

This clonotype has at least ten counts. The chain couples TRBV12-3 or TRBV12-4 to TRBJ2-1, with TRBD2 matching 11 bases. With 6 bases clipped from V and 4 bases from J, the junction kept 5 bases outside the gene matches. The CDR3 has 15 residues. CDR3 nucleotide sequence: TGTGCCAGCAGGCCCGGGACTAGCGGTTACAATGAGCAGTTCTTC. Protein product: CASRPGTSGYNEQFF.

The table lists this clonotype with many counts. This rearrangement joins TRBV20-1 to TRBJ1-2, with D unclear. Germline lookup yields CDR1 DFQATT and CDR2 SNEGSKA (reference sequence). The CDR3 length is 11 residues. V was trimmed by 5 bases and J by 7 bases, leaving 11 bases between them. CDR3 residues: CSASPNPGYTF. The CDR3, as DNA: TGCAGTGCTTCCCCTAACCCTGGCTACACCTTC.

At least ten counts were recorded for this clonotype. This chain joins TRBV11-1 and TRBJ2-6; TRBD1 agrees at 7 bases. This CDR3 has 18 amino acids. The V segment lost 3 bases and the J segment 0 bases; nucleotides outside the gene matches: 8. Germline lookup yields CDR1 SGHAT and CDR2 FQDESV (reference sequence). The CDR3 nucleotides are TGTGCCAGCAGCTTGGGACAGCATCCATACTCTGGGGCCAACGTCCTGACTTTC. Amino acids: CASSLGQHPYSGANVLTF.

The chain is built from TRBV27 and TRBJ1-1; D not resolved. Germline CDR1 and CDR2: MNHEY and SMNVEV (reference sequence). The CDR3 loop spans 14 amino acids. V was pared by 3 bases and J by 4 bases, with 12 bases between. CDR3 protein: CASSFRVGVTEAFF. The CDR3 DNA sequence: TGTGCCAGCAGTTTCCGGGTTGGAGTCACTGAAGCTTTCTTT.

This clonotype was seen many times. The CDR3 nucleotides read TGCAGTGCTAGGGGCCGGACAGCTGGTTCACCCCTCCACTTT. Translation: CSARGRTAGSPLHF. The rearrangement joins TRBV20-1 to TRBJ1-6, with D perhaps TRBD1 (6 bases). The length of the CDR3 is 14 residues. V was clipped by 3 bases and J by 9 bases, with 15 bases between them. CDR1 is DFQATT, CDR2 SNEGSKA, per germline (reference sequence).

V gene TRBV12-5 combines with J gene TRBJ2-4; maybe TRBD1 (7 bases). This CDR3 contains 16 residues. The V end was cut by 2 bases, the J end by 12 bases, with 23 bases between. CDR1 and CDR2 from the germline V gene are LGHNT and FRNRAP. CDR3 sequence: CASGLTGQTIRRDQYF. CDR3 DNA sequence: TGTGCTAGTGGTTTGACGGGACAGACGATAAGGAGGGATCAGTACTTC.

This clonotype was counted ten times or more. The CDR3 nucleotides read TGTGCCAGCAGCTTAGACCGGGTCAGGATGATATACAATGAGCAGTTCTTC. This sequence encodes CASSLDRVRMIYNEQFF. This chain joins TRBV7-6 and TRBJ2-1, with unresolved D. Germline V gives CDR1 SGHVS, CDR2 FNYEAQ. The CDR3 extends over 17 amino acids. V was cut by 1 base and J by 4 bases, with 17 bases left in between.

This CDR3 reads CASSKRFSGSVHEQFF. DNA for the CDR3: TGTGCCAGCAGCAAACGGTTTAGCGGGAGCGTCCATGAGCAGTTCTTC. The chain carries TRBV7-8 and TRBJ2-1; 9 bases align to TRBD2. Germline CDR1 SGHVS, CDR2 FQNEAQ. This CDR3 spans 16 amino acids. The trim removed 5 bases at V and 8 bases at J, leaving 13 bases unmatched. The full variable domain, with the rest looked up from reference TRBV7-8 and TRBJ2-1, is GAGVSQSPRYKVAKRGQDVALRCDPISGHVSLFWYQQALGQGPEFLTYFQNEAQLDKSGLPSDRFFAERPEGSVSTLKIQRTQQEDSAVYLCASSKRFSGSVHEQFFGPGTRLTVL.

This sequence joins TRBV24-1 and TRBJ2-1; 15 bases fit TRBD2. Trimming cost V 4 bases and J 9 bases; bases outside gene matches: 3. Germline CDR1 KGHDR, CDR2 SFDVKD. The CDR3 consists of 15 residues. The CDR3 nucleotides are TGTGCCACCAGTGACCGGACTAGCGGGAGGGGTGAGCAGTTCTTC. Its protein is CATSDRTSGRGEQFF.

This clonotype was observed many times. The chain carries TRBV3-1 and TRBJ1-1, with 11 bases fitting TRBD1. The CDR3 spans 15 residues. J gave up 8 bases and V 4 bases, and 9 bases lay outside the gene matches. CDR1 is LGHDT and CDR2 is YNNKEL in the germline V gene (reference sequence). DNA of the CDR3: TGTGCCAGCAGCCGGACCGGGACAGGGGGACCCGAAGCTTTCTTT. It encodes CASSRTGTGGPEAFF.

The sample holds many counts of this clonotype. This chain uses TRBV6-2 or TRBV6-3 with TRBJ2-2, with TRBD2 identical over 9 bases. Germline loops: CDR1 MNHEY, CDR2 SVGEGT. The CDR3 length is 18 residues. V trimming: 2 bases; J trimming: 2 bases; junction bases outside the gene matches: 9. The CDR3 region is CASSYRVTSGFNTGELFF. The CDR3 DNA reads TGTGCCAGCAGTTACAGAGTGACTAGCGGATTTAACACCGGGGAGCTGTTTTTT.

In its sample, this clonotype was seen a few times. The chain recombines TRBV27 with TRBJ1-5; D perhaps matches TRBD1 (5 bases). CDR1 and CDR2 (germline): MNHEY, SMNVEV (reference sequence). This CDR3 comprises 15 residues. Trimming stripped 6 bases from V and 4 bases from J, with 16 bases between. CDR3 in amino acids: CASRGPGSGNQPQHF. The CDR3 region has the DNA TGTGCCAGCAGAGGTCCAGGGTCGGGGAATCAGCCCCAGCATTTT.

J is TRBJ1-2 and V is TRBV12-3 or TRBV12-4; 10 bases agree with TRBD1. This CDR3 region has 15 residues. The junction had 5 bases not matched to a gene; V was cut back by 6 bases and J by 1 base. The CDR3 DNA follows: TGTGCCAGCAGCACCGGGACAGGGGTTAACTATGGCTACACCTTC. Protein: CASSTGTGVNYGYTF.

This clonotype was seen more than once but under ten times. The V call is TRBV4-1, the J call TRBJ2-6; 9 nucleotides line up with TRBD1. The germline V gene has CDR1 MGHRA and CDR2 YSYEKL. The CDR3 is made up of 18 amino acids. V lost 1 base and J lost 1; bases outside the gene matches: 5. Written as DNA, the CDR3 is TGCGCCAGCAGCCAAGGTCCCGGGACAGGGTCTGGGGCCAACGTCCTGACTTTC. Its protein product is CASSQGPGTGSGANVLTF.